The clone carrying this T cell receptor beta chain was detected many times. This specimen belongs to a study of low-dose radiotherapy and immunotherapy resistance in tumors. Study-level information: Intravenous ipilimumab 1 mg/kg every six weeks was given with nivolumab 240 mg every two weeks. Intravenously given cyclophosphamide 200 mg/m2 followed a two-week schedule that placed each dose one day before radiation and immunotherapy.

Germline V gene data show CDR1 as MDHEN and CDR2 as SYDVKM. CDR3 length equals 13 residues. The germline V and J ends were trimmed by 6 bases and 3 bases, with 11 bases remaining between them. Time point noted: before trial treatment. Covering alpha and beta chains, TRAV- and TRBV-specific primers were used for the first-strand cDNA. TCR amplification ran 20 PCR cycles using constant-region and V-primer adapter primers. TCRdb passed the reads through MiXCR, listing each CDR3 protein once. This table has fewer than 90,000 distinct CDR3 sequences, about a third appearing once. This specimen consisted of PBMCs, obtained before treatment. The gene calls are TRBV28 and TRBJ1-2, with D unresolved. This TCR was recovered from a female donor with ovarian cancer. This CDR3 is CASRRPGDYGYTF. DNA for the CDR3: TGTGCCAGCAGACGACCGGGAGACTATGGCTACACCTTC.